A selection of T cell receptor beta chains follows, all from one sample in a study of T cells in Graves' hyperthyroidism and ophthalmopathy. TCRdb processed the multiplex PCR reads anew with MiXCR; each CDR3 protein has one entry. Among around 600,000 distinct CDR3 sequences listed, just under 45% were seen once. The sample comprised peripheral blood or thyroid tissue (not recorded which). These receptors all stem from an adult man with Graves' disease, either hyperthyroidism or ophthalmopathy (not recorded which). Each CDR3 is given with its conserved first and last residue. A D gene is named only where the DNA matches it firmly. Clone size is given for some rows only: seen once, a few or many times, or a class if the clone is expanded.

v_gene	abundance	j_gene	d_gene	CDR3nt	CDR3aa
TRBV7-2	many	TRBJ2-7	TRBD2	TGTGCCAGCAGCTTAGGCGGGAGCAGGTACGAGCAGTACTTC	CASSLGGSRYEQYF
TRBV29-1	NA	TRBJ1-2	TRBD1	TGCAGCGGGGGCGGGACAGGGGGCGGCTACACCTTC	CSGGGTGGGYTF
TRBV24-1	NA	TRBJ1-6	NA	TGTGCCACAACAGGGATGTTCGGTTCACCCCTCCACTTT	CATTGMFGSPLHF
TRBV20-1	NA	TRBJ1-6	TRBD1	TGCAGTGCAACTCTACAGGGGTTTAATTCACCCCTCCACTTT	CSATLQGFNSPLHF
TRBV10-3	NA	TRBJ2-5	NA	TGTGCCATCAGTGAATGGAGCTCCCAGGAGACCCAGTACTTC	CAISEWSSQETQYF
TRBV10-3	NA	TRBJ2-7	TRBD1	TGTGCCACCCAACAGGGGAGCTCCTACGAGCAGTACTTC	CATQQGSSYEQYF
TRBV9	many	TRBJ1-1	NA	TGTGCCAGCAGCACACCCGGAGGATCGAACGCTGAAGCTTTCTTT	CASSTPGGSNAEAFF
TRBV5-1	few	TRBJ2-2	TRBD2	TGCGCCAGCAGAGCGGGAGTTAACACCGGGGAGCTGTTTTTT	CASRAGVNTGELFF
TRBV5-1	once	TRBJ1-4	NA	TGCGCCAGCAGCTTGAATCCCGGCGCGGCTAGATCTGAAAAACTGTTTTTT	CASSLNPGAARSEKLFF
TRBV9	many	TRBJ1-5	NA	TGTGCCAGCAGCGGCACAGGGATAAATCAGCCCCAGCATTTT	CASSGTGINQPQHF
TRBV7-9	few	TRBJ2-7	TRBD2	TGTGCCAGCAGTGAAGACCGGCTAGCGGGAATGGCCTCCTACGAGCAGTACTTC	CASSEDRLAGMASYEQYF
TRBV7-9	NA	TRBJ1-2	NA	TGCGCCAGCAGCCAAGGGCCAGGAAACTATGGCTACACCTTC	CASSQGPGNYGYTF
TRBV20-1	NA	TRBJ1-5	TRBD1	TGCAGTTCGTACGGTGGGCAGGGGGTAAGGCCCCAGCATTTT	CSSYGGQGVRPQHF
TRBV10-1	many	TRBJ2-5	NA	TGCGCCAGCAGTGAGCGGTTGGAAGAGACCCAGTACTTC	CASSERLEETQYF
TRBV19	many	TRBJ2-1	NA	TGTGCCAGTAGGATCGACAGTCGTGAGTTCTTC	CASRIDSREFF
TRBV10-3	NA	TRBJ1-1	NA	TGTGCCGTCAGATATACAGCGAACACTGAAGCTTTCTTT	CAVRYTANTEAFF
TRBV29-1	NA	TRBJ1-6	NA	TGCAGCGTTGGACAGCCTGGTTCACCCCTCCACTTT	CSVGQPGSPLHF
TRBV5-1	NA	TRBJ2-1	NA	TGCGCCAGCAGTTATGGGCCAGGTAAAGCGTACAATGAGCAGTTCTTC	CASSYGPGKAYNEQFF
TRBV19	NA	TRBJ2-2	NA	TGTGCCAGTAGTATCGGCGGCAGGGCGGCCGGGGAGCTGTTTTTT	CASSIGGRAAGELFF
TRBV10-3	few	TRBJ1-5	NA	TGTGCCATCAGGCCCTTCCGGGACATCAATCAGCCCCAGCATTTT	CAIRPFRDINQPQHF
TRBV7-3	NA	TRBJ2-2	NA	TGTGCCAGCAGGCCGGGACGGTCTGGGGAGCTGTTTTTT	CASRPGRSGELFF
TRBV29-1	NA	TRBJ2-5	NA	TGCAGCTTGGCCCGGACAGCCGGACAAGAGACCCAGTACTTC	CSLARTAGQETQYF
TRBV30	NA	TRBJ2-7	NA	TGTGCCTGCCTCCGGGACACAAACTACGAGCAGTACTTC	CACLRDTNYEQYF
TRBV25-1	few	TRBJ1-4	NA	TGTGCCAGCTACGCGGGAGTAAGGGGTGAAAAACTGTTTTTT	CASYAGVRGEKLFF
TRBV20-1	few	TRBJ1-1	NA	TGCAGTGCTAGAGATTTGACCGAGAAGAACACTGAAGCTTTCTTT	CSARDLTEKNTEAFF
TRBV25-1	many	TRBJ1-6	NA	TGTGCCAGCAAGGGGGGGGGTTCACCCCTCCACTTT	CASKGGGSPLHF
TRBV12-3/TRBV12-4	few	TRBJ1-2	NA	TGTGCCAGCAGGAATTACGCCGACTATGGCTACACCTTC	CASRNYADYGYTF
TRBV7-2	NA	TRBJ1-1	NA	TGTGCCAGCAGTTGGGACGGAGAGAACACTGGAGCTTTCTTT	CASSWDGENTGAFF
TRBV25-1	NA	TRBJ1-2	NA	TGTGCCAGCAGTGAATCAGGAGGGTACTCTGGAAACACCTTC	CASSESGGYSGNTF
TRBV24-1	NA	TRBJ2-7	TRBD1	TGTGCCACCGGATATTCCGGGACAGGGGAGATTGGCTACGAGCAGTACTTC	CATGYSGTGEIGYEQYF
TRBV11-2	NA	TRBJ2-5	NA	TGTGCCAGCAGCCTAAACGGGCCGGGCCGAGAGACCCAGTACTTC	CASSLNGPGRETQYF
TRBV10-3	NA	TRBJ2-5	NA	TGTGCCATCAGACCCTCACAGGGGGGGAGGCGAGAGACCCAGTACTTC	CAIRPSQGGRRETQYF
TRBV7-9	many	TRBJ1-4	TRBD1	TGTGCCAGCAGCATTAGACAGGGGGCGGTTGAAAAACTGTTTTTT	CASSIRQGAVEKLFF
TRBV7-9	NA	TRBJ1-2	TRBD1	TGTGCCAGCAGCCGGACAGGGAGAGAGAACTATGGCTACACCTTC	CASSRTGRENYGYTF
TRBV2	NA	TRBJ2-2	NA	TGTGCCAGCAGTGAGATGGGGGCGATGAACACCGGGGAGCTGTTTTTT	CASSEMGAMNTGELFF
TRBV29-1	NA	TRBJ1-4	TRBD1	TGCAGCGTTTTACAGGGGGCCGGTGAAAAACTGTTTTTT	CSVLQGAGEKLFF
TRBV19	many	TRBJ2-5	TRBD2	TGTGCCAGTAGTTCCCAACTAGCGGGAGGCGAGACCCAGTACTTC	CASSSQLAGGETQYF
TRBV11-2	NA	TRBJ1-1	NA	TGTGCCAGCAGCGTCCGGGGCATGGGGAACACTGAAGCTTTCTTT	CASSVRGMGNTEAFF
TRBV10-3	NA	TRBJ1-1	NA	TGTGCCAGCTGGCCTGGTTGGGACACTGAAGCTTTCTTT	CASWPGWDTEAFF
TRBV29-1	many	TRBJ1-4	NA	TGCAGCGTTGATTTGTCGGGGGCGGGTGAAAAACTGTTTTTT	CSVDLSGAGEKLFF
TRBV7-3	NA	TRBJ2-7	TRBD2	TGTGCCAGCACCCGCGGGGGTCCCCGGGAGCAGTACTTC	CASTRGGPREQYF
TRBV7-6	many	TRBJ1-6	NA	TGTGCCAGCAGTCAAACCGAGAGCTCCTATAATTCACCCCTCCACTTT	CASSQTESSYNSPLHF
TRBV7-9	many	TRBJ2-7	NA	TGTGCCAGCAGCTTAGAGACCGGATACGAGCAGTACTTC	CASSLETGYEQYF
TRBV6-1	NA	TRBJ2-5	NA	TGTGCCAGCAGCCAAGAAAGAGTTATTCAAGAGACCCAGTACTTC	CASSQERVIQETQYF
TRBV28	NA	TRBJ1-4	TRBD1	TGTGCCAGCAGTTTCCAGGGGGAGACTAATGAAAAACTGTTTTTT	CASSFQGETNEKLFF
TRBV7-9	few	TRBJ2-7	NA	TGTGCCAGCAGCCCTACGCAAGGGCTGGGCGAGCAGTACTTC	CASSPTQGLGEQYF